This is a list of T cell receptor beta chains from one sample in a study of memory CD4+ T cells and cytomegalovirus serostatus. Only in-frame clones appear in the TCRdb table, and some are missing; sequencing was by immunoSEQ multiplex PCR. Of about 54,000 clones in the sample, about three quarters were seen once. The specimen sequenced was memory CD4+ T cells from blood. The source is an adult in good health and CMV-seropositive. Each CDR3 is given with its conserved first and last residue. A D gene is named only where the DNA matches it firmly. Expanded clones are given a class, and other clones once, few, many or no size at all.

v_call	d_call	clone_size	j_call	cdr3_nt	cdr3_aa
TRBV19	TRBD1	few	TRBJ1-3	TGTGCCGGGCGGGACAGGACAACTGGAAACACCATATATTTT	CAGRDRTTGNTIYF
TRBV2	TRBD1	NA	TRBJ1-4	TGTGCCAGCAGGAGGGACAGTCCTAATGAAAAACTGTTTTTT	CASRRDSPNEKLFF
TRBV18	TRBD1	NA	TRBJ2-2	TGTGCCAGCTCAGGACAGGGAGCGAACACCGGGGAGCTGTTTTTT	CASSGQGANTGELFF
TRBV7-2	NA	NA	TRBJ1-1	TGTGCCAGCAGCTTACAGGGCCCCGCGGTAAACACTGAAGCTTTCTTT	CASSLQGPAVNTEAFF
TRBV7-2	NA	few	TRBJ1-4	TGTGCCAGCAGCCCAGATAGGGAAAAACTGTTTTTT	CASSPDREKLFF
TRBV5-4	NA	NA	TRBJ2-7	TGTGCCAGCACCAGGGGGACTACCGGGAAGGAGGGCGAGCAGTACTTC	CASTRGTTGKEGEQYF
TRBV28	TRBD1	NA	TRBJ1-1	TGTGCCAGCAGTTCGGGACAGGGATTAGAGGCTTTCTTT	CASSSGQGLEAFF
TRBV19	NA	few	TRBJ1-5	TGTGCCAGTAGTATAGAGTATCAGGGGTTGGATCAGCCCCAGCATTTT	CASSIEYQGLDQPQHF
TRBV6-6	NA	NA	TRBJ2-7	TGTGCCAGCAGTTCCCCGGGACTTACAAACTACGAGCAGTACTTC	CASSSPGLTNYEQYF
TRBV27	NA	NA	TRBJ1-4	TGTGCCAGCGCCACGGATCTTAATGAAAAACTGTTTTTT	CASATDLNEKLFF
TRBV28	NA	once	TRBJ1-2	TGTGCCAGCACCGGACTTTATGGCTACACCTTC	CASTGLYGYTF
TRBV7-9	NA	few	TRBJ2-2	TGTGCCAGCAGTCCAGGACAGCTAAACACCGGGGAGCTGTTTTTT	CASSPGQLNTGELFF
TRBV18	TRBD1	NA	TRBJ1-4	TGTGCCAGCTCCGTAGGGACAGATGAAAAACTGTTTTTT	CASSVGTDEKLFF
TRBV7-9	NA	once	TRBJ1-2	TGTGCCAGCAGCTTCGACAGGCGAACTAACTATGGCTACACCTTC	CASSFDRRTNYGYTF
TRBV2	NA	NA	TRBJ2-5	TGTGCCAGCGCTGGAGGAGGGGTCGGAGAGACCCAGTACTTC	CASAGGGVGETQYF
TRBV29-1	TRBD1	once	TRBJ2-1	TGCAGCGCGGGGACAGGGCCCAATGAGCAGTTCTTC	CSAGTGPNEQFF
TRBV18	NA	NA	TRBJ2-1	TGTGCCAGCTCACCACGTCTCCTGGGAACCAACTCCTACAATGAGCAGTTCTTC	CASSPRLLGTNSYNEQFF
TRBV29-1	NA	NA	TRBJ2-1	TGCAGCGTTGGTATGTCTCACTCCTACAATGAGCAGTTCTTC	CSVGMSHSYNEQFF
TRBV4-3	NA	NA	TRBJ2-3	TGCGCCAGCAGCCAAGGTACCAGCACAGATACGCAGTATTTT	CASSQGTSTDTQYF
TRBV28	NA	NA	TRBJ1-5	TGTGCCAGCAGTTTTCAAGGAAGGGGATATAGCAATCAGCCCCAGCATTTT	CASSFQGRGYSNQPQHF
TRBV28	TRBD1	NA	TRBJ1-5	TGTGCCAGCAGTTCCCCCGACAGGGCGGCTCAGCCCCAGCATTTT	CASSSPDRAAQPQHF